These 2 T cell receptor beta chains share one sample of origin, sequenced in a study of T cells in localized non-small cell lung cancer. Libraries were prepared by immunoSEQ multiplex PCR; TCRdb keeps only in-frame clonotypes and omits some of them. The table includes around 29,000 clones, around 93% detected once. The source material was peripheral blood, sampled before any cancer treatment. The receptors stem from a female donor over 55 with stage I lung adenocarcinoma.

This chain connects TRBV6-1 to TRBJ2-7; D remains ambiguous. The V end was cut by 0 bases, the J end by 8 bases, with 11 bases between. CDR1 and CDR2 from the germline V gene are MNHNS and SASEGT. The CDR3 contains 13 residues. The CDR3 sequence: CASSEARGSKQYF. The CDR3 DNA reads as TGTGCCAGCAGTGAAGCCAGAGGTAGCAAGCAGTACTTC.

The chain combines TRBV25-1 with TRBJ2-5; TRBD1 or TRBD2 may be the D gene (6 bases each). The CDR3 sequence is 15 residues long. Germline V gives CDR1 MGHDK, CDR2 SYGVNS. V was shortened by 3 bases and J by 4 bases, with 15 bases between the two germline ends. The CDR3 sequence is CASSDVRGAAETQYF. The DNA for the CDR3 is TGTGCCAGCAGTGACGTTAGGGGGGCGGCAGAGACCCAGTACTTC.